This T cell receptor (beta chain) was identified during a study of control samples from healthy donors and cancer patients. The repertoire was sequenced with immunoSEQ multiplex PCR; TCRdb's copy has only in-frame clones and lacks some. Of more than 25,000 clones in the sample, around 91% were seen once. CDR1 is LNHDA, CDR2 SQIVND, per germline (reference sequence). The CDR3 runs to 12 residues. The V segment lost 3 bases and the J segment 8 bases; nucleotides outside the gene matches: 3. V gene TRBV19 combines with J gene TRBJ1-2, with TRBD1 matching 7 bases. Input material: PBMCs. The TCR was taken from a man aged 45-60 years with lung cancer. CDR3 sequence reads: CASSITDRGYTF. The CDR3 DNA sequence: TGTGCCAGTAGTATCACGGACAGGGGCTACACCTTC.